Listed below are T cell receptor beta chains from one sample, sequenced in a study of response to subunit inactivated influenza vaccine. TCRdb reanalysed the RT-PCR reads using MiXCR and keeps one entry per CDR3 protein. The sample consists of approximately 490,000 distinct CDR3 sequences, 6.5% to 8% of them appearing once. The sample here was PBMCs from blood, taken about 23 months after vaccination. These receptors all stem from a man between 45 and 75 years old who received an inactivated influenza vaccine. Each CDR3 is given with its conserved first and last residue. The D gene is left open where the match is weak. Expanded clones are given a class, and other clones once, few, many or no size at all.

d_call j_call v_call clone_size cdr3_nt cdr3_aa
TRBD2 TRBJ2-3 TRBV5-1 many TGCGCCAGCAGCCGCCGGACTAGCGGGGGCACAGATACGCAGTATTTT CASSRRTSGGTDTQYF
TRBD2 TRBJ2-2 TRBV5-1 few TGCGCCAGCAGCTTGAGGCTAGCGGGGGACACCGGGGAGCTGTTTTTT CASSLRLAGDTGELFF
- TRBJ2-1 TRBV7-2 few TGTGCCAGCAGCCTCCGTAGAGGGGTAAACAATGAGCAGTTCTTC CASSLRRGVNNEQFF
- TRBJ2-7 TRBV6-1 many TGTGCCAGCAGAGGGACGGGTTCCTACGAGCAGTACTTC CASRGTGSYEQYF
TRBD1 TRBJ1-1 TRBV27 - TGTGCCAGCAGTCCAATCTCGGACAGGGCCACTGAAGCTTTCTTT CASSPISDRATEAFF
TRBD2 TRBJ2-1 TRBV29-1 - TGCAGCGTTGACTCGGGGGGGGCCTACAATGAGCAGTTCTTC CSVDSGGAYNEQFF
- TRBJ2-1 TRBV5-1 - TGCGCCAGCAGCTTGGCGACCCGGAGCGATGAGCAGTTCTTC CASSLATRSDEQFF
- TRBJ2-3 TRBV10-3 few TGTGCCATCAGGACGGGAGCAAGTTATGATACGCAGTATTTT CAIRTGASYDTQYF
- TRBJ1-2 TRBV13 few TGTGCCAGCAGCACCAGGACCCTAGCTAACTATGGCTACACCTTC CASSTRTLANYGYTF
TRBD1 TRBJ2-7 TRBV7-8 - TGTGCCAGCAGCCGGGACAGGGGGCCCAACTACGAGCAGTACTTC CASSRDRGPNYEQYF
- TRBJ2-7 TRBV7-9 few TGTGCCAGCAGCGTTTCGTGGGGCGAGCAGTACTTC CASSVSWGEQYF
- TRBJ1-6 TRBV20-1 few TGCAGTGCTAGGCGCCCAGCCGCATTGACCCTCCACTTT CSARRPAALTLHF
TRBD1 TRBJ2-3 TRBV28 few TGTGCCAGCAGTGACCGGGACAGGTACACAGATACGCAGTATTTT CASSDRDRYTDTQYF
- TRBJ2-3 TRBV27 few TGTGCCAGCAGTTTACTGGGGGACTCAGATACGCAGTATTTT CASSLLGDSDTQYF
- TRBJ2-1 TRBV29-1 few TGCAGCGTTGGGACCCCGCGCAATGAGCAGTTCTTC CSVGTPRNEQFF
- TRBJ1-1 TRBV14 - TGTGCCAGCAGCCAGCAACAGGGACCCCAAGCTTTCTTT CASSQQQGPQAFF
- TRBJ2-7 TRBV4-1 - TGCGCCAGCAGCCAAGTTGCCGGGGAGGCCTACGAGCAGTACTTC CASSQVAGEAYEQYF
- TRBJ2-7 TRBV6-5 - TGTGCCAGCAGTGACTCCAGGGTGGCCTACGAGCAGTACTTC CASSDSRVAYEQYF
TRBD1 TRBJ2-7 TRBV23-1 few TGCGCCAGCAATGGACAGGGAGCCTACGAGCAGTACTTC CASNGQGAYEQYF
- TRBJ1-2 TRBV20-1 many TGCAGTGCTAGAGATTTTGGCACGACGGGCTATGGCTACACCTTC CSARDFGTTGYGYTF
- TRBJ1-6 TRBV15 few TGTGCCACCAGCAGGGACAGTAGCCTCCACTTT CATSRDSSLHF
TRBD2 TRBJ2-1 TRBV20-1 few TGCAGTGCTAGAGTATGGGGGGGAGCGGGCCGGAAGTCCTACAATGAGCAGTTCTTC CSARVWGGAGRKSYNEQFF
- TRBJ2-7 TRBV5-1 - TGCGCCAGCAGCTCAGGACGGGTAGACGAGCAGTACTTC CASSSGRVDEQYF
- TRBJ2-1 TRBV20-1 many TGCAGTGCTAGCTCGGTTATAGATGAGCAGTTCTTC CSASSVIDEQFF
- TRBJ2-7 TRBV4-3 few TGCGCCAGCAGCCAAGAAAGAGTCTCCCGAAGCTCCTACGAGCAGTACTTC CASSQERVSRSSYEQYF
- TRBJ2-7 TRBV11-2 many TGTGCCAGCAGTCCCTCCTACGAGCAGTACTTC CASSPSYEQYF
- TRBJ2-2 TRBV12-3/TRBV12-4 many TGTGCCAGCACCGCTCGGGGGGAGCTGTTTTTT CASTARGELFF
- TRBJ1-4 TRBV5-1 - TGCGCCAGCAGCCTAGGGACGGGTAATAATGAAAAACTGTTTTTT CASSLGTGNNEKLFF
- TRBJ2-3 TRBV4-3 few TGCGCCAGCAGCCAAGGGTATCGGGCGGATACGCAGTATTTT CASSQGYRADTQYF
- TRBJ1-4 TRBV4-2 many TGTGCCAGCAGCCAAGCTGAGGGACCTGACGGGCAGCTGTTTTTT CASSQAEGPDGQLFF
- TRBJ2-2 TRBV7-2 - TGTGCCAGCAGCTTAGATAATAGGAACACCGGGGAGCTGTTTTTT CASSLDNRNTGELFF
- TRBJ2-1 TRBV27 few TGTGCCAGCAGTCCCGGGACATGGATAGGCAATGAGCAGTTCTTC CASSPGTWIGNEQFF
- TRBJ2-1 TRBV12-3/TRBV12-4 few TGTGCCAGCAGTTTAGCTCCGGGACCCCGCGAGCAGTTCTTC CASSLAPGPREQFF
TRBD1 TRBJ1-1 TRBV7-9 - TGTGCCAGCCGGGACAGGGGGCGTTTGAACACTGAAGCTTTCTTT CASRDRGRLNTEAFF
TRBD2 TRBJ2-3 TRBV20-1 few TGCAGTGCTCTCATCTGGGCGGGAGGTACAGATACGCAGTATTTT CSALIWAGGTDTQYF
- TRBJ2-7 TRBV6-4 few TGTGCCAGCGGGAAAAGGGGGGTGAGCTCCTACGAGCAGTACTTC CASGKRGVSSYEQYF
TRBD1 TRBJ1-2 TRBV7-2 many TGTGCCAGCAGCCCCGGTGGAGGGGGCATATATGGCTACACCTTC CASSPGGGGIYGYTF
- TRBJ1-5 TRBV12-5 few TGTGCTAGTGGTTTGGTAGAAGGGAATGTAGCTCAGCCCCAGCATTTT CASGLVEGNVAQPQHF
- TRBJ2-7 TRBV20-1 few TGCAGTGCTAGCCTCGGGCCAGGATCCTACGAGCAGTACTTC CSASLGPGSYEQYF
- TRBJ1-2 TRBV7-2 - TGTGCCAGCAGCTTAACGGGGGGTTGGTACTACACCTTC CASSLTGGWYYTF
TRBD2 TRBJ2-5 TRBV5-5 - TGTGCCAGCATCCTTTCGGGACTAGCGGGGGTTGGTGAGACCCAGTACTTC CASILSGLAGVGETQYF